Listed here are 3 T cell receptor beta chains from one sample, sequenced in a study of shared clonotypes between healthy human individuals. Generated by immunoSEQ multiplex PCR, the TCRdb table keeps only in-frame clones and is missing some. The table has about 2.4 million clones, 80% to 95% seen once. Sequencing used naive CD4+ T cells from PBMCs. Subset here: CD45RA+ positively selected. These receptors all come from a man younger than 35 in good health. Some clones in this sample may be carry-over from other donors' samples.

The chain is built from TRBV5-6 and TRBJ1-1; D call uncertain. The CDR3 has 15 residues. The germline gives CDR1 SGHDT, CDR2 YYEEEE. V was cut by 8 bases and J by 0 bases, with 17 bases left in between. This CDR3 reads CASTGRKRVNTEAFF. The CDR3 DNA is TGTGCCAGTACGGGCAGGAAGCGTGTGAACACTGAAGCTTTCTTT.

With regard to this clone: The same CDR3 arises from other DNA sequences in this sample as well. CDR3 DNA sequence: TGTGCCAGCAGTGAATCTGATACGCAGTATTTT. Its translation: CASSESDTQYF. This chain links TRBV2 with TRBJ2-3; D ambiguous. CDR1 and CDR2 from the germline V gene are SNHLY and FYNNEI. The CDR3 is 11 residues long. V lost 2 bases and J 6 bases, leaving 3 bases between the germline ends.

The chain employs TRBV27 and TRBJ1-5; D gene uncertain. Germline V gene sequence: CDR1 MNHEY, CDR2 SMNVEV (reference sequence). With 5 bases removed from V and 7 bases from J, the gap between germline ends came to 9 bases. The CDR3 covers 12 residues. The CDR3 loop is CASSRLGQPQHF. The CDR3 DNA follows: TGTGCCAGCAGTCGATTAGGCCAGCCCCAGCATTTT.